This T cell receptor beta chain was sequenced for a study of T cells after yellow fever vaccination (dated by TCRdb to about 2019). As for the study more broadly: The SMART-Seq v4 Ultra Low Input RNA kit was used to prepare libraries from fractions with low cell numbers. Blood was drawn at multiple timepoints before and after primary and secondary immunization, with bulk PBMC replicates and cell subsets isolated. To track T-cell clones before and after primary and booster YFV17D yellow fever vaccination, bulk TCR alpha and beta repertoires were sequenced longitudinally. Two healthy male donors, one aged 18 to 29 and one aged 30 to 39 years, were included in the cohort. The paper's findings and limits, for the study overall: The study included only a couple of donors, which limits how far the findings can be generalized. A small fraction of clonotypes showed up in both the CD4 and CD8 compartments, probably as a result of convergent recombination. Computational filtering was needed because FACS-sorted repertoires could contain abundant contaminating clonotypes from the bulk population. Most clones expanded after primary vaccination were re-detected after the booster (about 96% of CD4 and more than 70% of CD8), suggesting broad memory maintenance. Compared with the primary T-cell response, the secondary T-cell response was weaker but faster, peaking on day 5 rather than day 15.

The sample holds many counts of this clonotype. Its binding antigen is unknown. Base quality data are lacking; no much larger clone is found one base away. Synthesis of TCR cDNA relied on 5'RACE template switching, a step that introduced a universal primer site along with unique molecular identifiers. Priming for cDNA synthesis came from both the TCR alpha and TCR beta constant segments. Library amplification used two PCR steps, and the second PCR step added sample barcodes and sequencing adapters. Sequencing of libraries was done on Illumina HiSeq 2500 (2x100 bp) or NovaSeq (2x150 bp). The study's processing was this. Reads were demultiplexed and collapsed into UMI consensus sequences with MIGEC, and V(D)J alignment was performed with MiXCR. Clonotypes responding to the vaccine were identified with edgeR on replicate PBMC samples, with the criteria of FDR below 0.01 and a log2 fold change above 5 up to day 15. Each bulk clonotype was labeled CD4 or CD8 based on which sequenced repertoire, CD4 or CD8, contained the clonotype at higher abundance. TCRdb took the public reads, trimmed them with fastp at Q25, ran MiXCR for clone calling and kept in-frame beta chains. Entries are consolidated by CDR3 protein sequence, retaining the most common genes and DNA. TCRdb, not the authors, supplied the V and J calls. Recorded for this sample are about 630,000 distinct CDR3 sequences; 9% to 15% of them occurred a single time. Under 15% of the sample is taken by the ten largest.

The label giving this sample's treatment or condition can be read as: live attenuated yellow fever vaccine strain. Two biological replicates of bulk PBMCs were collected at each blood-draw timepoint. PBMCs were isolated from peripheral blood using a standard Ficoll-Paque protocol. RNA was extracted with TriZol from bulk PBMCs, CD4 and CD8 fractions, and dextramer-positive and dextramer-negative fractions. V is cut by 5 bases and J by 1 base, and the space between the germline ends is 11 bases. From the germline V gene, CDR1 is MNHEY and CDR2 is SVGAGI. The CDR3 numbers 14 residues from cysteine through phenylalanine. The read is trimmed to its CDR3 DNA, 42 bases read in frame from base 1.

This receptor was identified in a man between 25 and 39 years old who received the YFV17D yellow fever vaccine. This chain is built from TRBV6-5 and TRBJ1-1; the D gene is not confidently resolved. The sample was PBMCs, taken on the day of the yellow fever booster vaccination. The CDR3 amino acid sequence is: CASSQDGRNTEAFF. The DNA sequence follows: TGTGCCAGCAGTCAGGACGGTAGGAACACTGAAGCTTTCTTT.